The 19 T cell receptor beta chains below all came from one sample that was sequenced in a study of early stage breast cancer tumors listed by TCRdb under 2017. The method behind the library was the immunoSEQ multiplex PCR assay. TCRdb mirrors the immuneACCESS table, restricted to in-frame sequences. Some clones are absent from its copies; in checked studies, under half trace to an unresolved V gene, and the reason for the others is unknown. The table for this sample lists about 6,500 clones; around two thirds of them were counted only once. Together, the top ten hold roughly 14% of the sample. The sample was normal breast tissue next to the tumor. Receptors originate from a person aged 45 to 59 with breast cancer.

For the CDR3, the DNA is TGTGCCAGCAGCACTAGGGACTATCAAGAGACCCAGTACTTC. Translation: CASSTRDYQETQYF. The chain is built from TRBV9 and TRBJ2-5, with 7 bases that match TRBD2. Per the germline V gene, CDR1 is SGDLS and CDR2 is YYNGEE. Germline trimming cut 4 bases from V and 2 bases from J; bases unmatched to any gene: 5. The CDR3 is 14 residues long. Supplemented by reference TRBV9 and TRBJ2-5, the full variable domain reads DSGVTQTPKHLITATGQRVTLRCSPRSGDLSVYWYQQSLDQGLQFLIQYYNGEERAKGNILERFSAQQFPDLHSELNLSSLELGDSALYFCASSTRDYQETQYFGPGTRLLVL.

A few counts support this clone. The chain uses TRBV7-8 and TRBJ2-1; 8 bases fit TRBD1. Germline V lookup: CDR1 SGHVS, CDR2 FQNEAQ. J was trimmed by 8 bases and V by 3 bases; bases with no gene match: 3. This CDR3 spans 13 amino acids. The CDR3 DNA sequence: TGTGCCAGCAGCTTCGACAGGGGCGATGAGCAGTTCTTC. Amino acid sequence: CASSFDRGDEQFF.

The chain uses TRBV7-3 and TRBJ2-2; a weak D match, TRBD2 (6 bases). Per the germline V gene, CDR1 is SGHTA and CDR2 is FQGTGA. The CDR3 spans 15 residues. V was clipped by 5 bases and J by 0 bases, with 10 bases between them. This chain's CDR3 is CASSPGETNTGELFF. The CDR3 DNA reads as TGTGCCAGCAGCCCGGGGGAAACGAACACCGGGGAGCTGTTTTTT. Supplemented by reference TRBV7-3 and TRBJ2-2, the full variable domain reads GAGVSQTPSNKVTEKGKYVELRCDPISGHTALYWYRQSLGQGPEFLIYFQGTGAADDSGLPNDRFFAVRPEGSVSTLKIQRTERGDSAVYLCASSPGETNTGELFFGEGSRLTVL.

The sample holds a few counts of this clone. The gene calls are TRBV2 and TRBJ2-1, with TRBD1 matching over 8 bases. V lost 6 bases and J lost 4; bases outside the gene matches: 8. Germline loops: CDR1 SNHLY, CDR2 FYNNEI. The CDR3 contains 15 residues. Here the CDR3 reads CASRPGTGYYNEQFF. Written as DNA, the CDR3 is TGTGCCAGCAGACCCGGGACAGGCTATTACAATGAGCAGTTCTTC. Based on the CDR3 plus reference TRBV2 and TRBJ2-1, the full variable domain is EPEVTQTPSHQVTQMGQEVILRCVPISNHLYFYWYRQILGQKVEFLVSFYNNEISEKSEIFDDQFSVERPDGSNFTLKIRSTKLEDSAMYFCASRPGTGYYNEQFFGPGTRLTVL.

The rearrangement uses TRBV19 and TRBJ1-4; no reliable D call. CDR1 and CDR2 from the germline V gene are LNHDA and SQIVND (reference sequence). Deletions cut 7 bases from V and 7 bases from J, with 7 bases between. This CDR3 comprises 11 residues. CDR3: CASTPGEKLFF. The CDR3 coding sequence is TGTGCCAGTACCCCGGGTGAAAAACTGTTTTTT.

This clone has only one observation. This rearrangement joins TRBV6-5 to TRBJ1-3, with 7 nucleotides matching TRBD1. The germline V gene has CDR1 MNHEY and CDR2 SVGAGI. The CDR3 runs to 13 residues. The V gene end was trimmed by 6 bases and the J gene end by 4 bases; junction bases not matched to a gene: 3. CDR3 amino acids: CASRNRGGNTIYF. CDR3 coding DNA: TGTGCCAGCAGAAACAGGGGAGGAAACACCATATATTTT.

This clone was counted between two and nine times. The chain couples TRBV7-9 to TRBJ2-1; a possible D gene is TRBD2 (6 bases). With 3 bases removed from V and 4 bases from J, the gap between germline ends came to 13 bases. The germline V gene encodes CDR1 SEHNR and CDR2 FQNEAQ (reference sequence). The CDR3 consists of 15 residues. Written as DNA, the CDR3 is TGTGCCAGCAGCTTTGACGGGAGCGGGTACAATGAGCAGTTCTTC. Translating it yields CASSFDGSGYNEQFF.

V gene TRBV19 combines with J gene TRBJ2-1; weak D call: TRBD2 (5 bases). Germline CDR1 LNHDA, CDR2 SQIVND (reference sequence). The CDR3 loop spans 18 amino acids. Trimming removed 7 bases at V and 0 bases at J, with 22 bases between. CDR3 amino acids: CASTGSRQRFSSYNEQFF. In DNA, the CDR3 is TGTGCCAGTACGGGGTCCCGCCAGCGTTTTAGCTCCTACAATGAGCAGTTCTTC.

The sample holds one count of this clone. V and J are TRBV27 and TRBJ2-7, with 9 bases that match TRBD2. Germline loops: CDR1 MNHEY, CDR2 SMNVEV (reference sequence). The CDR3 is 14 amino acids. Germline trimming cut 1 base from V and 5 bases from J; bases unmatched to any gene: 3. The CDR3 sequence: CASSLLAGEDEQYF. The CDR3 DNA sequence: TGTGCCAGCAGTTTATTAGCGGGAGAGGACGAGCAGTACTTC.

This clone appeared once. V gene TRBV19 combines with J gene TRBJ2-5; TRBD2 matches 8 bases. Germline CDR1 is LNHDA and CDR2 is SQIVND (reference sequence). The CDR3 spans 16 residues. Unmatched junction bases numbered 11, after V lost 5 bases and J lost 3 bases. CDR3 amino acids: CASSLGGAWEEETQYF. The CDR3 region has the DNA TGTGCCAGTAGTCTCGGGGGGGCGTGGGAAGAAGAGACCCAGTACTTC.

The chain combines TRBV9 with TRBJ1-3, with a possible D match to TRBD1 (6 bases). V lost 4 bases, J lost 4 bases, and 15 bases lay in between. The CDR3 is 15 amino acids. CDR1 is SGDLS, CDR2 YYNGEE, per germline. In DNA, the CDR3 is TGTGCCAGCAGCTCTCTGGGGGCTGGGGGAAACACCATATATTTT. Translation gives CASSSLGAGGNTIYF.

This clone showed up just a few times. J is TRBJ1-4 and V is TRBV5-1, with D perhaps TRBD1 (5 bases). The CDR3 contains 14 residues. CDR1 is SGHRS and CDR2 is YFSETQ in the germline V gene. Trimming removed 5 bases from V and 4 bases from J, with 12 bases in between. CDR3 nucleotides: TGCGCCAGCAGGTCCGGGACGGGTAATGAAAAACTGTTTTTT. Its protein is CASRSGTGNEKLFF.

This chain uses TRBV19 with TRBJ2-5; TRBD1 matches at 7 bases. V lost 6 bases, J lost 5 bases, and 6 bases stayed unmatched. The germline gives CDR1 LNHDA, CDR2 SQIVND (reference sequence). This CDR3 is built from 13 residues. CDR3 coding DNA: TGTGCCAGTAGGCAAGGGGGCGGCGAGACCCAGTACTTC. It encodes CASRQGGGETQYF. The whole variable domain, remainder taken from reference TRBV19 and TRBJ2-5, is DGGITQSPKYLFRKEGQNVTLSCEQNLNHDAMYWYRQDPGQGLRLIYYSQIVNDFQKGDIAEGYSVSREKKESFPLTVTSAQKNPTAFYLCASRQGGGETQYFGPGTRLLVL.

This chain connects TRBV7-8 to TRBJ1-5; weak D call: TRBD1 (5 bases). The CDR3 is 16 residues long. Trimming pared 1 base from V and 1 base from J, leaving 11 bases between. CDR1 SGHVS and CDR2 FQNEAQ come from the germline V gene. The CDR3 region has the DNA TGTGCCAGCAGCTTAGGGACACCTTTCAGCAATCAGCCCCAGCATTTT. This encodes CASSLGTPFSNQPQHF.

The V call is TRBV2, the J call TRBJ1-1; D is possibly TRBD1 (6 bases). Between the trimmed V and J ends, which lost 1 base and 6 bases, there was a span of 18 bases. Germline V gene data show CDR1 as SNHLY and CDR2 as FYNNEI. The CDR3 runs 16 residues. This CDR3 reads CASSEVQGPRYAEAFF. The CDR3 DNA reads as TGTGCCAGCAGTGAAGTACAGGGACCCAGGTACGCTGAAGCTTTCTTT.

This chain joins TRBV6-1 and TRBJ1-5; D is uncertain. V was cut by 3 bases and J by 0 bases, with 12 bases left in between. Germline V gene sequence: CDR1 MNHNS, CDR2 SASEGT. The CDR3 spans 16 residues. For the CDR3, the DNA is TGTGCCAGCAGTGAGGCGGCAGCTTATAGCAATCAGCCCCAGCATTTT. Its translation is CASSEAAAYSNQPQHF.

The chain joins TRBV30 to TRBJ2-3; D ambiguous. The CDR3 loop spans 12 amino acids. V was cut by 5 bases and J by 6 bases, with 12 bases left in between. Germline V CDR1 and CDR2: GTSNPN, SVGIG (reference sequence). CDR3 coding DNA: TGTGCCTGGGGTCTAAGGTCGGATACGCAGTATTTT. As protein: CAWGLRSDTQYF.

The gene calls are TRBV4-2 and TRBJ1-4; TRBD1 is a possible D gene (6 bases). Trimming left V 3 bases short and J 4 bases short, with 12 bases between. The CDR3 has 15 amino acids. CDR1 is LGHNA, CDR2 YNFKEQ, per germline. In DNA form, the CDR3 reads TGTGCCAGCAGCCAGTCGGGGGCTATTAATGAAAAACTGTTTTTT. Its protein is CASSQSGAINEKLFF.

The V gene is TRBV2, the J gene TRBJ2-2; 9 bases line up with TRBD2. CDR3 length: 17 amino acids. Germline V gene lookup returns CDR1 SNHLY and CDR2 FYNNEI. With 6 bases clipped from V and 3 bases from J, the junction kept 11 bases outside the gene matches. CDR3 sequence (DNA): TGTGCCAGCAGCGCTCCTATCGCGGGAGGGGACACCGGGGAGCTGTTTTTT. The encoded protein is CASSAPIAGGDTGELFF.